Listed below are T cell receptor beta chains from one sample, sequenced in a study of Ad26.COV2.S vaccination and SARS-CoV-2 variants. Libraries were prepared by immunoSEQ multiplex PCR; TCRdb keeps only in-frame clonotypes and omits some of them. Among more than 300,000 clones listed, roughly 84% were seen once. The sequencing here drew on peripheral blood, taken in a trial of Ad26.COV2.S vaccine versus placebo. These receptors originate from a person between 18 and 65 years old who received the Ad26.COV2.S COVID-19 vaccine or a placebo. Each CDR3 is given with its conserved first and last residue. The order of the fields is D gene, clone size, V gene, J gene, CDR3 protein, CDR3 DNA. The D gene is left open where the match is weak. Expanded clones are given a class, and other clones once, few, many or no size at all.

d_call: .
clone_size: .
v_call: TRBV15
j_call: TRBJ2-5
cdr3_aa: CATSILLTGGRETQYF
cdr3_nt: TGTGCCACCAGCATTCTACTAACGGGGGGCCGGGAGACCCAGTACTTC

d_call: .
clone_size: .
v_call: TRBV10-3
j_call: TRBJ1-2
cdr3_aa: CAITKGEGLDGYTF
cdr3_nt: TGTGCCATCACCAAGGGTGAAGGGCTGGATGGCTACACCTTC

d_call: .
clone_size: once
v_call: TRBV2
j_call: TRBJ2-5
cdr3_aa: CASILLLGETQYF
cdr3_nt: TGTGCCAGCATCCTCCTACTGGGCGAGACCCAGTACTTC

d_call: .
clone_size: .
v_call: TRBV19
j_call: TRBJ1-1
cdr3_aa: CASSMRSTEAFF
cdr3_nt: TGTGCCAGTAGTATGCGGAGCACTGAAGCTTTCTTT

d_call: TRBD1
clone_size: .
v_call: TRBV7-9
j_call: TRBJ1-1
cdr3_aa: CASSQLRDSEAFF
cdr3_nt: TGTGCCAGCAGCCAGCTCCGGGACAGTGAAGCTTTCTTT

d_call: .
clone_size: .
v_call: TRBV4-1
j_call: TRBJ2-1
cdr3_aa: CASSQGPTSSYNEQFF
cdr3_nt: TGCGCCAGCAGCCAAGGACCTACGAGCTCCTACAATGAGCAGTTCTTC

d_call: .
clone_size: few
v_call: TRBV7-9
j_call: TRBJ1-1
cdr3_aa: CASSLAPVSISPTVEAFF
cdr3_nt: TGTGCCAGCAGCTTAGCCCCGGTTAGTATATCCCCGACAGTAGAAGCTTTCTTT

d_call: .
clone_size: .
v_call: TRBV7-9
j_call: TRBJ2-7
cdr3_aa: CASSQEYRSSYEQYF
cdr3_nt: TGTGCCAGCAGCCAAGAATACAGGAGCTCCTACGAGCAGTACTTC

d_call: TRBD1
clone_size: .
v_call: TRBV7-9
j_call: TRBJ1-3
cdr3_aa: CASSTYQGAAGNTIYF
cdr3_nt: TGTGCCAGCAGCACCTATCAGGGGGCTGCCGGAAACACCATATATTTT

d_call: .
clone_size: .
v_call: TRBV7-9
j_call: TRBJ1-2
cdr3_aa: CASSSENYGYTF
cdr3_nt: TGTGCCAGCAGCTCAGAGAACTATGGCTACACCTTC

d_call: TRBD2
clone_size: few
v_call: TRBV7-9
j_call: TRBJ2-1
cdr3_aa: CASSPQRAGGPSSYNEQFF
cdr3_nt: TGTGCCAGCAGCCCCCAACGAGCGGGGGGGCCCAGCTCCTACAATGAGCAGTTCTTC

d_call: .
clone_size: .
v_call: TRBV7-9
j_call: TRBJ2-4
cdr3_aa: CASSLDRAKNIQYF
cdr3_nt: TGTGCCAGCAGCTTGGACAGAGCCAAAAACATTCAGTACTTC

d_call: TRBD1
clone_size: .
v_call: TRBV11-2
j_call: TRBJ2-1
cdr3_aa: CASSLAGGYNEQFF
cdr3_nt: TGTGCCAGCAGCTTAGCAGGGGGCTACAATGAGCAGTTCTTC

d_call: .
clone_size: once
v_call: TRBV27
j_call: TRBJ2-1
cdr3_aa: CASSFGPTRLAGSNEQFF
cdr3_nt: TGTGCCAGCAGTTTTGGCCCCACTAGGCTAGCCGGGTCGAATGAGCAGTTCTTC

d_call: .
clone_size: few
v_call: TRBV11-2
j_call: TRBJ2-7
cdr3_aa: CASSLRAYEQYF
cdr3_nt: TGTGCCAGCAGCCTAAGGGCCTACGAGCAGTACTTC

d_call: .
clone_size: .
v_call: TRBV15
j_call: TRBJ2-3
cdr3_aa: CATSRDLNTQYF
cdr3_nt: TGTGCCACCAGCAGAGATCTGAATACGCAGTATTTT

d_call: .
clone_size: once
v_call: TRBV7-3
j_call: TRBJ2-5
cdr3_aa: CASSSGQGDGETQYF
cdr3_nt: TGTGCCAGCAGCTCAGGGCAGGGTGATGGAGAGACCCAGTACTTC

d_call: .
clone_size: .
v_call: TRBV30
j_call: TRBJ1-4
cdr3_aa: CAWSVRRTSSANEKLFF
cdr3_nt: TGTGCCTGGAGTGTACGCCGGACCTCTTCGGCAAATGAAAAACTGTTTTTT

d_call: .
clone_size: .
v_call: TRBV9
j_call: TRBJ2-2
cdr3_aa: CASSVYTGELFF
cdr3_nt: TGTGCCAGCTCTGTGTACACCGGGGAGCTGTTTTTT

d_call: .
clone_size: .
v_call: TRBV30
j_call: TRBJ2-4
cdr3_aa: CAAGADIQYF
cdr3_nt: TGTGCCGCCGGGGCGGACATTCAGTACTTC

d_call: .
clone_size: .
v_call: TRBV29-1
j_call: TRBJ2-7
cdr3_aa: CSVEQLPGHYEQYF
cdr3_nt: TGCAGCGTTGAACAACTTCCGGGACACTACGAGCAGTACTTC

d_call: .
clone_size: .
v_call: TRBV11-2
j_call: TRBJ1-4
cdr3_aa: CASSLAQPYEKLFF
cdr3_nt: TGTGCCAGCAGCTTAGCCCAACCATATGAAAAACTGTTTTTT

d_call: TRBD1
clone_size: .
v_call: TRBV6-2/TRBV6-3
j_call: TRBJ1-1
cdr3_aa: CASSFPGRGQATEAFF
cdr3_nt: TGTGCCAGCAGTTTCCCGGGACGTGGACAGGCCACTGAAGCTTTCTTT

d_call: TRBD2
clone_size: .
v_call: TRBV3-1/TRBV3-2
j_call: TRBJ2-1
cdr3_aa: CASKAGGVDEQFF
cdr3_nt: TGTGCCAGCAAGGCGGGGGGGGTGGATGAGCAGTTCTTC

d_call: .
clone_size: .
v_call: TRBV30
j_call: TRBJ1-3
cdr3_aa: CAWNVGNTIYF
cdr3_nt: TGTGCCTGGAATGTTGGAAACACCATATATTTT

d_call: .
clone_size: .
v_call: TRBV12-3/TRBV12-4
j_call: TRBJ1-1
cdr3_aa: CASSFQVGTEAFF
cdr3_nt: TGTGCCAGCAGTTTCCAGGTCGGGACTGAAGCTTTCTTT

d_call: .
clone_size: few
v_call: TRBV4-3
j_call: TRBJ2-3
cdr3_aa: CASSQGLTRTDTQYF
cdr3_nt: TGCGCCAGCAGCCAAGGACTCACTCGCACAGATACGCAGTATTTT

d_call: .
clone_size: .
v_call: TRBV10-3
j_call: TRBJ2-1
cdr3_aa: CAISEYSGRSYNEQFF
cdr3_nt: TGTGCCATCAGTGAATACTCCGGCAGGTCCTACAATGAGCAGTTCTTC

d_call: .
clone_size: .
v_call: TRBV2
j_call: TRBJ2-1
cdr3_aa: CASRADGYNEQFF
cdr3_nt: TGTGCCAGCAGGGCGGACGGATACAATGAGCAGTTCTTC

d_call: .
clone_size: .
v_call: TRBV7-3
j_call: TRBJ1-6
cdr3_aa: CASSEGGDYSPLHF
cdr3_nt: TGTGCCAGCAGCGAGGGAGGGGATTATTCACCCCTCCACTTT

d_call: .
clone_size: .
v_call: TRBV4-1
j_call: TRBJ2-7
cdr3_aa: CASSQEPFSWGSYEQYF
cdr3_nt: TGCGCCAGCAGCCAAGAACCATTCTCATGGGGAAGTTACGAGCAGTACTTC

d_call: .
clone_size: once
v_call: TRBV30
j_call: TRBJ1-6
cdr3_aa: CAWSSGGNSPLHF
cdr3_nt: TGTGCCTGGAGTTCGGGGGGTAATTCACCCCTCCACTTT

d_call: .
clone_size: .
v_call: TRBV18
j_call: TRBJ1-6
cdr3_aa: CASSPGAYNSPLHF
cdr3_nt: TGTGCCAGCTCACCAGGGGCCTATAATTCACCCCTCCACTTT

d_call: .
clone_size: .
v_call: TRBV9
j_call: TRBJ2-3
cdr3_aa: CASSVDQWRGTDTQYF
cdr3_nt: TGTGCCAGCAGCGTAGACCAGTGGCGGGGCACAGATACGCAGTATTTT

d_call: .
clone_size: .
v_call: TRBV10-3
j_call: TRBJ1-1
cdr3_aa: CAISGDGTEAFF
cdr3_nt: TGTGCCATCAGTGGGGACGGCACTGAAGCTTTCTTT

d_call: .
clone_size: .
v_call: TRBV6-5
j_call: TRBJ2-7
cdr3_aa: CASSKTGLGAYEQYF
cdr3_nt: TGTGCCAGCAGTAAGACTGGCCTGGGTGCCTACGAGCAGTACTTC

d_call: .
clone_size: .
v_call: TRBV19
j_call: TRBJ2-7
cdr3_aa: CASSIASGTYEQYF
cdr3_nt: TGTGCCAGTAGTATTGCTTCAGGGACCTACGAGCAGTACTTC